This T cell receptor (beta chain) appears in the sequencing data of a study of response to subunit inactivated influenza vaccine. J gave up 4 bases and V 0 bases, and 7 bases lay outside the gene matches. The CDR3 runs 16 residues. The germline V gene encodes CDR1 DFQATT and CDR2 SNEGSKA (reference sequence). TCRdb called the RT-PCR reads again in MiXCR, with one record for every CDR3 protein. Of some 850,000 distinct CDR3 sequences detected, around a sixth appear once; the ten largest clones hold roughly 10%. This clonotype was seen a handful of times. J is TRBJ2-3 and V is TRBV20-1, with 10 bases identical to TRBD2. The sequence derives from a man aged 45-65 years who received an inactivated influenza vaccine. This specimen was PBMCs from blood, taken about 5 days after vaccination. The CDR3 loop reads CSARDWASGSADTQYF. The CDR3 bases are TGCAGTGCTAGAGATTGGGCTAGCGGGAGCGCAGATACGCAGTATTTT.